The 27 T cell receptor beta chains listed next were all sequenced from one sample in a study of early T cells in non-severe SARS-CoV-2 infection. TCRdb independently ran MiXCR on the 5' RACE reads; one entry per CDR3 protein. The table includes around 40,000 distinct CDR3 sequences, 11% detected once. Sequenced material: whole blood. The receptors here all came from an adult who was a healthcare worker with PCR-confirmed SARS-CoV-2 infection or an uninfected control (not recorded which).

The table lists this clonotype with many counts. The CDR3 here is CASSNRDKNQPQHF. CDR3 DNA: TGTGCCAGCAGTAACCGGGACAAAAATCAGCCCCAGCATTTT. The V gene is TRBV12-3 or TRBV12-4, the J gene TRBJ1-5; D is possibly TRBD1 (6 bases). The CDR3 runs to 14 residues. The V gene lost 5 bases and the J gene lost 4 bases, with 12 bases spanning the gap.

This clonotype showed up many times. This chain uses TRBV6-5 with TRBJ2-1; 9 bases line up with TRBD2. Trimming removed 5 bases from V and 5 bases from J; junction bases left unmatched: 10. The CDR3 is 16 residues long. Germline CDR1 and CDR2: MNHEY and SVGAGI. In DNA, the CDR3 is TGTGCCAGCAGTCCACGGGGGACTAGCAACAACAATGAGCAGTTCTTC. This encodes CASSPRGTSNNNEQFF.

There are many counts of this clonotype. The rearrangement uses TRBV20-1 and TRBJ1-5; no clear D gene. CDR1 and CDR2 from the germline V gene are DFQATT and SNEGSKA (reference sequence). This CDR3 has 13 amino acids. V gave up 6 bases and J gave up 0 bases, with 9 bases separating them. CDR3 in amino acids: CSAHGGSNQPQHF. The CDR3 nucleotides read TGCAGTGCCCATGGCGGTAGCAATCAGCCCCAGCATTTT.

Only a few counts were recorded for this clonotype. The CDR3 DNA reads as TGTGCCAGCAGTTACGGGAATAGCAATCAGCCCCAGCATTTT. Translation: CASSYGNSNQPQHF. The chain is built from TRBV3-1 and TRBJ1-5; D is uncertain. V lost 6 bases and J 0 bases, leaving 9 bases between the germline ends. Germline CDR1 is LGHDT and CDR2 is YNNKEL (reference sequence). The CDR3 contains 14 residues.

This clonotype was picked up one time. The gene calls are TRBV2 and TRBJ1-5; D perhaps matches TRBD1 (5 bases). The germline CDR1 and CDR2 sequences are SNHLY and FYNNEI. This CDR3 is 14 amino acids long. Trimming stripped 7 bases from V and 5 bases from J, with 15 bases between. The CDR3 here is CASTEGWGDQPQHF. As DNA, the CDR3 is TGTGCCAGCACCGAGGGGTGGGGAGATCAGCCCCAGCATTTT.

The gene calls are TRBV5-4 and TRBJ2-3; the D is unclear. CDR1 and CDR2 (germline): SGHNT, YYREEE (reference sequence). The CDR3 is made up of 13 amino acids. The V end lost 5 bases, the J end lost 2 bases, and 9 bases lay between the germline ends. This CDR3 reads CASRLVNTDTQYF. The DNA for the CDR3 is TGTGCCAGCAGGCTGGTTAACACAGATACGCAGTATTTT.

This clonotype was detected a few times. V is TRBV14 and J is TRBJ2-6; no definite D call. The CDR3 has 16 residues. CDR1 SGHDN and CDR2 FVKESK come from the germline V gene. Trimming left V 4 bases short and J 0 bases short, with 10 bases between. The CDR3 loop reads CASSPRIISGANVLTF. The CDR3 nucleotides are TGTGCCAGCAGCCCCCGGATCATCTCTGGGGCCAACGTCCTGACTTTC.

This clonotype has a handful of counts. This chain uses TRBV11-3 with TRBJ2-1, with a possible D match to TRBD1 (6 bases). Germline CDR1 SGHNT, CDR2 YENEEA. V was shortened by 0 bases and J by 3 bases, with 9 bases between the two germline ends. This CDR3 has 15 amino acids. The CDR3: CASSLDRGNYNEQFF. The CDR3 DNA follows: TGTGCCAGCAGCTTAGACAGGGGTAACTACAATGAGCAGTTCTTC.

The rearrangement uses TRBV18 and TRBJ2-7; 8 bases match TRBD1. Germline trimming cut 2 bases from V and 0 bases from J; bases unmatched to any gene: 6. This CDR3 has 16 amino acids. Germline CDR1 and CDR2: KGHSH and LQKENI. The CDR3, as DNA: TGTGCCAGCTCACCAGTGACAGGGGCCAGCTCCTACGAGCAGTACTTC. This sequence encodes CASSPVTGASSYEQYF. Variable domain in full (rest from reference TRBV18 and TRBJ2-7): NAGVMQNPRHLVRRRGQEARLRCSPMKGHSHVYWYRQLPEEGLKFMVYLQKENIIDESGMPKERFSAEFPKEGPSILRIQQVVRGDSAAYFCASSPVTGASSYEQYFGPGTRLTVT.

This chain connects TRBV7-2 to TRBJ1-2; 8 positions agree with TRBD1. In germline, CDR1 is SGHTA, CDR2 FQGNSA. CDR3 length: 14 amino acids. V lost 5 bases, J lost 4 bases, and 6 bases stayed unmatched. The CDR3 coding sequence is TGTGCCAGCAGCGGACAGGGCGCTATCTATGGCTACACCTTC. Residues: CASSGQGAIYGYTF.

This clonotype turned up a few times. The J gene is TRBJ1-1, the V gene TRBV24-1, with D possibly matching TRBD1 (5 bases). V lost 12 bases and J lost 3, with 13 bases in between. CDR1 is KGHDR, CDR2 SFDVKD, per germline. This CDR3 spans 12 amino acids. The CDR3 DNA sequence: TGTGCCCCCCGGCCGGGGGACACTGAAGCTTTCTTT. This translates into CAPRPGDTEAFF.

This clonotype was found once. The V and J genes are TRBV7-3 and TRBJ1-1; unclear D gene. Deletions cut 4 bases from V and 4 bases from J, with 13 bases between. There are 14 residues in the CDR3. From germline, CDR1 is SGHTA and CDR2 FQGTGA. CDR3 in DNA: TGTGCCAGCAGCTCGACCGATTCGGGCACTGAAGCTTTCTTT. It yields the protein CASSSTDSGTEAFF.

This clonotype was counted many times. J is TRBJ2-1 and V is TRBV3-1; either TRBD1 or TRBD2 may supply D (5 bases each). Germline CDR1 LGHDT, CDR2 YNNKEL (reference sequence). There are 18 residues in the CDR3. Trimming pared 1 base from V and 4 bases from J, leaving 20 bases between. In DNA, the CDR3 is TGTGCCAGCAGCCAAGTCGGGGTTCCGGGACGGCATTACAATGAGCAGTTCTTC. Amino acid sequence: CASSQVGVPGRHYNEQFF.

This sequence joins TRBV6-1 and TRBJ2-1; 7 bases align to TRBD2. Germline-derived CDR1 and CDR2 are MNHNS and SASEGT. The length of the CDR3 is 17 residues. V dropped 6 bases and J dropped 0; count of bases not matched to a gene: 11. The CDR3 nucleotides are TGTGCCAGCAGCCCCGGGGGGATCGGGAGCTCCTACAATGAGCAGTTCTTC. Translated: CASSPGGIGSSYNEQFF.

This clonotype has ten or more counts. V usage is TRBV29-1 and J usage is TRBJ2-1, with D uncertain. The CDR3 is 12 amino acids. V was pared by 4 bases and J by 4 bases, with 8 bases between. Germline lookup yields CDR1 SQVTM and CDR2 ANQGSEA. Here the CDR3 reads CSVVVGYNEQFF. In DNA form, the CDR3 reads TGCAGCGTTGTCGTCGGATACAATGAGCAGTTCTTC.

The chain has TRBV29-1 and TRBJ1-2; no firm D call. Germline loops: CDR1 SQVTM, CDR2 ANQGSEA. CDR3 size: 11 residues. V gave up 0 bases and J gave up 8 bases, with 7 bases separating them. The CDR3 reads CSVEEGAGYTF. As DNA, the CDR3 is TGCAGCGTTGAAGAGGGTGCCGGCTACACCTTC.

The CDR3 spells CASSRYGGLNQPQHF. Written as DNA, the CDR3 is TGTGCCAGCAGCCGCTACGGGGGACTCAATCAGCCCCAGCATTTT. The chain links TRBV27 to TRBJ1-5; a weak D match, TRBD1 (5 bases). Trimming shortened V by 6 bases and J by 3 bases, and 15 bases separated the two germline ends. This CDR3 comprises 15 residues. Germline V gene data show CDR1 as MNHEY and CDR2 as SMNVEV (reference sequence).

This clonotype has a handful of counts. The V and J genes are TRBV5-1 and TRBJ2-7; 7 bases match TRBD1. Germline CDR1 SGHRS, CDR2 YFSETQ. The J segment lost 5 bases and the V segment lost 4 bases, leaving 6 bases of the junction unmatched. The CDR3 has 13 amino acids. Written as DNA, the CDR3 is TGCGCCAGCAGCGTGACAGGGCTGAACGAGCAGTACTTC. The encoded protein is CASSVTGLNEQYF.

This clonotype was observed a handful of times. The DNA for the CDR3 is TGTGCCAGCAGTTTAGCGGACAGGGGAAACATTCAGTACTTC. Amino acid sequence: CASSLADRGNIQYF. The chain employs TRBV12-3 or TRBV12-4 and TRBJ2-4, with 9 bases fitting TRBD1. The CDR3 consists of 14 residues. Losses at the gene ends were 0 bases for V and 6 bases for J; bases not matched to a gene: 0.

This clonotype was counted many times. The V call is TRBV5-1, the J call TRBJ2-3; TRBD1 is a possible D gene (6 bases). The V end was cut by 5 bases, the J end by 0 bases, with 16 bases between. Germline-derived CDR1 and CDR2 are SGHRS and YFSETQ. The CDR3 contains 16 residues. Written as DNA, the CDR3 is TGCGCCAGCAGACAGGGTCTCCAACCTAGCACAGATACGCAGTATTTT. This encodes CASRQGLQPSTDTQYF.

The sample holds a few counts of this clonotype. The chain joins TRBV6-5 to TRBJ2-3; D could derive from TRBD1 or TRBD2 (6 bases each). CDR1 and CDR2 from the germline V gene are MNHEY and SVGAGI. The ends were cut back, 6 bases at V and 0 bases at J, with 22 bases in the middle. This CDR3 comprises 18 residues. The CDR3 DNA is TGTGCCAGCAGGGGGACTGAAGGGGGAACTAGGAGCACAGATACGCAGTATTTT. As protein: CASRGTEGGTRSTDTQYF.

The chain joins TRBV6-6 to TRBJ2-1; a possible D gene is TRBD1 (5 bases). V was trimmed by 4 bases and J by 9 bases, leaving 19 bases between them. Germline CDR1 and CDR2: MNHNY and SVGAGI (reference sequence). The CDR3 is made up of 15 amino acids. Here the CDR3 reads CASSSGKIQALEQFF. The DNA of the CDR3 is TGTGCCAGCAGTTCGGGCAAAATACAGGCCCTTGAGCAGTTCTTC.

This clonotype occurred a few times. J is TRBJ2-3 and V is TRBV19, with D maybe TRBD1 (6 bases). V dropped 8 bases and J dropped 4 bases, with 16 bases sitting between them. This CDR3 has 14 residues. Germline CDR1 LNHDA, CDR2 SQIVND (reference sequence). CDR3 nucleotides: TGTGCCAGTGCCCTGGGGGCGGAGGCAGATACGCAGTATTTT. This translates into CASALGAEADTQYF.

This chain's CDR3 is CSVELGLVQYF. The DNA of the CDR3 is TGCAGCGTCGAGTTAGGGTTGGTACAGTATTTT. This sequence joins TRBV29-1 and TRBJ2-3; D gene unclear. The V gene's germline CDR1 is SQVTM and CDR2 ANQGSEA. The CDR3 sequence is 11 residues long. V was clipped by 6 bases and J by 12 bases, with 16 bases between them.

The gene calls are TRBV20-1 and TRBJ2-4; TRBD2 is a possible D gene (5 bases). The CDR3 sequence is 14 residues long. Trimming removed 1 base from V and 6 bases from J, with 13 bases in between. Germline V gives CDR1 DFQATT, CDR2 SNEGSKA (reference sequence). The CDR3 is CSARVQLVGNIQYF. The DNA for the CDR3 is TGCAGTGCTAGAGTCCAACTAGTGGGAAACATTCAGTACTTC.

This clonotype was observed at least ten times. At one boundary the junction diverges from the germline segment, which might be a read error. DNA for the CDR3: TGTGCCAGCAGCATAGCCGACACACGGGCAGTCGGAAACACCATATATTTT. Translating gives CASSIADTRAVGNTIYF. The rearrangement uses TRBV7-2 and TRBJ1-3; no firm D call. This CDR3 spans 17 amino acids. Germline V gene lookup returns CDR1 SGHTA and CDR2 FQGNSA.

This clonotype was seen at least ten times. The chain combines TRBV7-3 with TRBJ1-2; D may be TRBD1 (6 bases). The germline gives CDR1 SGHTA, CDR2 FQGTGA. The CDR3 is 15 amino acids. The V gene lost 4 bases and the J gene lost 8 bases, with 20 bases spanning the gap. The CDR3 loop reads CASSWTAGTSRGYTF. In nucleotides, the CDR3 is TGTGCCAGCAGCTGGACAGCCGGGACATCACGCGGCTACACCTTC.